The 29 T cell receptor beta chains below come from one sample, sequenced in a study of T cell responses to AZD1222 COVID-19 vaccine. Repertoires were generated with immunoSEQ multiplex PCR, while TCRdb's copy carries only in-frame clones and drops some. The sample shows about 110,000 clones, roughly 90% of them seen only once. The source was peripheral blood, collected on day 0 of AZD1222 vaccination. All receptors come from an adult in good health.

The CDR3 region has the DNA TGCGCCAGCAGCTTTGGGACTTCCCAAGAGACCCAGTACTTC. Translating gives CASSFGTSQETQYF. The V gene is TRBV5-1, the J gene TRBJ2-5, with a tentative D call TRBD2 (6 bases). CDR1 is SGHRS, CDR2 YFSETQ, per germline. V gave up 2 bases and J gave up 1 base, with 9 bases separating them. The CDR3 is 14 residues long.

This chain links TRBV11-2 with TRBJ1-1; no firm D call. The CDR3 runs to 15 residues. V lost 1 base to trimming and J lost 1 base, with 10 bases between them. The germline gives CDR1 SGHAT, CDR2 FQNNGV. The CDR3 region has the DNA TGTGCCAGCAGCTTAGTCTTGTCCCGGAACACTGAAGCTTTCTTT. Translated, it gives CASSLVLSRNTEAFF.

The rearrangement links TRBV7-8 to TRBJ1-4; TRBD1 agrees at 10 bases. Germline CDR1 reads SGHVS; CDR2 reads FQNEAQ. The CDR3 has 17 amino acids. J was trimmed by 2 bases and V by 5 bases; bases with no gene match: 8. CDR3 sequence reads: CASSQRTGGGTNEKLFF. CDR3 coding DNA: TGTGCCAGCAGCCAGCGGACAGGGGGAGGTACTAATGAAAAACTGTTTTTT.

V is TRBV19 and J is TRBJ1-2; D remains unclear. Germline values: CDR1 LNHDA, CDR2 SQIVND (reference sequence). The CDR3 spans 15 residues. V was clipped by 3 bases and J by 4 bases, with 15 bases between them. The CDR3 nucleotides are TGTGCCAGTAGTATGCCCTCGGCCGCACTCTATGGCTACACCTTC. This gives the protein CASSMPSAALYGYTF. Variable domain in full (rest from reference TRBV19 and TRBJ1-2): DGGITQSPKYLFRKEGQNVTLSCEQNLNHDAMYWYRQDPGQGLRLIYYSQIVNDFQKGDIAEGYSVSREKKESFPLTVTSAQKNPTAFYLCASSMPSAALYGYTFGSGTRLTVV.

The J gene is TRBJ1-2, the V gene TRBV18; the D gene is possibly TRBD1 (6 bases). Per the germline V gene, CDR1 is KGHSH and CDR2 is LQKENI. The V gene lost 8 bases and the J gene lost 6 bases, with 19 bases spanning the gap. This CDR3 has 14 residues. CDR3 protein: CASTELQGKDGYTF. The DNA for the CDR3 is TGTGCCAGCACAGAATTACAGGGAAAGGATGGCTACACCTTC. The whole variable domain, remainder taken from reference TRBV18 and TRBJ1-2, is NAGVMQNPRHLVRRRGQEARLRCSPMKGHSHVYWYRQLPEEGLKFMVYLQKENIIDESGMPKERFSAEFPKEGPSILRIQQVVRGDSAAYFCASTELQGKDGYTFGSGTRLTVV.

V usage is TRBV7-9 and J usage is TRBJ2-7; unclear D gene. The CDR3 is 12 amino acids. Trimming removed 10 bases at V and 0 bases at J, with 10 bases between. The germline CDR1 and CDR2 sequences are SEHNR and FQNEAQ (reference sequence). In nucleotides, the CDR3 is TGTGCCACTACGGAGCTCTCCTACGAGCAGTACTTC. As protein: CATTELSYEQYF.

J is TRBJ1-6 and V is TRBV2; D is uncertain. CDR3 size: 13 residues. Germline V gene sequence: CDR1 SNHLY, CDR2 FYNNEI. V was shortened by 4 bases and J by 7 bases, with 8 bases between the two germline ends. CDR3 amino acids: CASSGSRNSPLHF. As DNA, the CDR3 is TGTGCCAGCAGTGGGAGCAGGAATTCACCCCTCCACTTT. The full variable domain, in which reference TRBV2 and TRBJ1-6 provide the parts outside the CDR3, is EPEVTQTPSHQVTQMGQEVILRCVPISNHLYFYWYRQILGQKVEFLVSFYNNEISEKSEIFDDQFSVERPDGSNFTLKIRSTKLEDSAMYFCASSGSRNSPLHFGNGTRLTVT.

V is TRBV18 and J is TRBJ2-7; TRBD1 matches 12 bases. J gave up 7 bases and V 5 bases, and 12 bases lay outside the gene matches. The CDR3 loop spans 16 amino acids. CDR1 and CDR2 (germline): KGHSH, LQKENI. The CDR3 nucleotides are TGTGCCAGCTCATCCTCTACGGGACAGGGGGCGCGAGAGCAGTACTTC. The encoded protein is CASSSSTGQGAREQYF. The full variable domain, rest sourced from reference TRBV18 and TRBJ2-7, is NAGVMQNPRHLVRRRGQEARLRCSPMKGHSHVYWYRQLPEEGLKFMVYLQKENIIDESGMPKERFSAEFPKEGPSILRIQQVVRGDSAAYFCASSSSTGQGAREQYFGPGTRLTVT.

The V call is TRBV4-1, the J call TRBJ2-6, with 7 bases that match TRBD1. Trimming removed 0 bases from V and 0 bases from J; junction bases left unmatched: 8. The CDR3 sequence is 19 residues long. The germline gives CDR1 MGHRA, CDR2 YSYEKL. CDR3 residues: CASSQEGGRHLSGANVLTF. The DNA of the CDR3 is TGCGCCAGCAGCCAAGAAGGGGGCAGGCACCTCTCTGGGGCCAACGTCCTGACTTTC.

The rearrangement uses TRBV20-1 and TRBJ2-3; TRBD2 is a possible D gene (6 bases). Trimming took 6 bases from V and 5 from J, leaving 9 bases between them. CDR1 and CDR2 from the germline V gene are DFQATT and SNEGSKA (reference sequence). The CDR3 has 11 amino acids. CDR3 nucleotides: TGCAGTGCCCCGGAGGGAGATACGCAGTATTTT. This sequence encodes CSAPEGDTQYF.

This rearrangement joins TRBV4-1 to TRBJ2-7; D remains ambiguous. The CDR3 runs 16 residues. V was cut by 3 bases and J by 1 base, with 16 bases left in between. Germline lookup yields CDR1 MGHRA and CDR2 YSYEKL. This CDR3 is CASSHDRGLDSYEQYF. CDR3 DNA sequence: TGCGCCAGCAGCCACGACCGAGGCCTTGATTCCTACGAGCAGTACTTC.

The gene calls are TRBV12-5 and TRBJ1-3; TRBD1 matches at 10 bases. CDR1 and CDR2 from the germline V gene are LGHNT and FRNRAP. V lost 0 bases, J lost 7 bases, and 12 bases stayed unmatched. The CDR3 covers 18 residues. DNA of the CDR3: TGTGCTAGTGGTTTGGTGGTCGACAGGGGGCTTTTTGGGAACACCATATATTTT. Encoded protein: CASGLVVDRGLFGNTIYF. Full variable domain (missing parts from reference TRBV12-5 and TRBJ1-3): DARVTQTPRHKVTEMGQEVTMRCQPILGHNTVFWYRQTMMQGLELLAYFRNRAPLDDSGMPKDRFSAEMPDATLATLKIQPSEPRDSAVYFCASGLVVDRGLFGNTIYFGEGSWLTVV.

The CDR3 region is CASRWEANYEQYF. CDR3 sequence (DNA): TGTGCCTCCCGGTGGGAAGCAAATTACGAGCAGTACTTC. The chain uses TRBV10-3 and TRBJ2-7; D ambiguous. Germline-derived CDR1 and CDR2 are ENHRY and SYGVKD. This CDR3 has 13 amino acids. The V and J ends lost 11 bases and 4 bases respectively, with 18 bases between them.

This chain joins TRBV18 and TRBJ2-1; D ambiguous. Germline loops: CDR1 KGHSH, CDR2 LQKENI. The CDR3 covers 13 residues. The V end was cut by 5 bases, the J end by 8 bases, with 13 bases between. In DNA form, the CDR3 reads TGTGCCAGCTCAAGGATAAGCAACGATGAGCAGTTCTTC. Translation gives CASSRISNDEQFF.

This chain's CDR3 is CASSRDRGNTIYF. In DNA, the CDR3 is TGTGCCAGCAGCAGGGACCGAGGAAACACCATATATTTT. The J gene is TRBJ1-3, the V gene TRBV5-4; weak D call: TRBD1 (5 bases). Germline CDR1 reads SGHNT; CDR2 reads YYREEE (reference sequence). This CDR3 region has 13 residues. The V end was cut by 4 bases, the J end by 4 bases, with 9 bases between.

This clone was seen a handful of times. The chain joins TRBV29-1 to TRBJ1-1; weak D call: TRBD1 (6 bases). The germline V gene has CDR1 SQVTM and CDR2 ANQGSEA. The germline V and J ends were trimmed by 8 bases and 1 base, with 11 bases remaining between them. This CDR3 is 12 amino acids long. CDR3 protein: CSMGQANTEAFF. The CDR3 DNA sequence: TGCAGCATGGGACAAGCGAACACTGAAGCTTTCTTT.

The V gene is TRBV7-6, the J gene TRBJ2-1; 7 nucleotides match TRBD2. After removal of 4 bases from V and 8 bases from J, the junction contained 14 bases not matched to a gene. Germline CDR1 reads SGHVS; CDR2 reads FNYEAQ. The CDR3 loop spans 16 amino acids. CDR3 loop: CASSSAIVPGRDEQFF. The CDR3 nucleotides read TGTGCCAGCAGCTCAGCCATTGTCCCGGGGAGGGATGAGCAGTTCTTC. Filled out from reference TRBV7-6 and TRBJ2-1, the complete variable domain reads GAGVSQSPRYKVTKRGQDVALRCDPISGHVSLYWYRQALGQGPEFLTYFNYEAQQDKSGLPNDRFSAERPEGSISTLTIQRTEQRDSAMYRCASSSAIVPGRDEQFFGPGTRLTVL.

The J gene is TRBJ2-7, the V gene TRBV10-3; TRBD1 matches at 7 bases. Germline V CDR1 and CDR2: ENHRY, SYGVKD. Unmatched junction bases numbered 4, after V lost 5 bases and J lost 0 bases. The CDR3 is made up of 14 amino acids. The CDR3 sequence: CAISPGQLSYEQYF. The CDR3 nucleotides are TGTGCCATCAGTCCGGGACAGCTCTCCTACGAGCAGTACTTC.

This clone was seen a handful of times. The rearrangement links TRBV7-2 to TRBJ2-7; either TRBD1 or TRBD2 may fit D (7 bases each). The germline V gene encodes CDR1 SGHTA and CDR2 FQGNSA. V was shortened by 7 bases and J by 0 bases, with 19 bases between the two germline ends. The CDR3 length is 16 residues. This chain's CDR3 is CASTDPGGGSSYEQYF. The DNA for the CDR3 is TGTGCCAGCACCGATCCAGGGGGGGGATCCTCCTACGAGCAGTACTTC.

The CDR3 nucleotides read TGTGCCAGCAGCCCTAACAGGGCTAATTCACCCCTCCACTTT. Its translation: CASSPNRANSPLHF. This chain uses TRBV11-2 with TRBJ1-6; TRBD1 is a possible D gene (6 bases). Per germline, CDR1 SGHAT and CDR2 FQNNGV. CDR3 length equals 14 residues. V was trimmed by 5 bases and J by 6 bases, leaving 11 bases between them. Supplemented by reference TRBV11-2 and TRBJ1-6, the full variable domain reads EAGVAQSPRYKIIEKRQSVAFWCNPISGHATLYWYQQILGQGPKLLIQFQNNGVVDDSQLPKDRFSAERLKGVDSTLKIQPAKLEDSAVYLCASSPNRANSPLHFGNGTRLTVT.

The J gene is TRBJ1-3, the V gene TRBV5-1; D ambiguous. The length of the CDR3 is 14 residues. Trimming cost V 0 bases and J 4 bases, with 8 bases left between them. CDR1 is SGHRS, CDR2 YFSETQ, per germline. CDR3: CASSLGGDGNTIYF. The CDR3 DNA reads as TGCGCCAGCAGCTTGGGGGGTGACGGAAACACCATATATTTT.

This chain links TRBV6-5 with TRBJ2-1; D is possibly TRBD1 (5 bases). The germline V gene has CDR1 MNHEY and CDR2 SVGAGI. The V end was cut by 8 bases, the J end by 7 bases, with 12 bases between. The CDR3 runs 12 residues. This CDR3 is CASGAWANEQFF. The CDR3 region has the DNA TGTGCCAGCGGGGCATGGGCTAATGAGCAGTTCTTC.

This chain uses TRBV2 with TRBJ1-1; the D is unclear. The CDR3 is made up of 13 amino acids. Per the germline V gene, CDR1 is SNHLY and CDR2 is FYNNEI. V was cut by 1 base and J by 4 bases, with 7 bases left in between. The CDR3: CASSEVELTEAFF. The CDR3 DNA follows: TGTGCCAGCAGTGAAGTTGAACTCACTGAAGCTTTCTTT.

The rearrangement joins TRBV20-1 to TRBJ2-7; TRBD1 might be the D (6 bases). V was pared by 3 bases and J by 0 bases, with 12 bases between. The CDR3 runs to 14 residues. Germline values: CDR1 DFQATT, CDR2 SNEGSKA (reference sequence). CDR3 sequence: CSASSQQGSYEQYF. The CDR3 DNA reads TGCAGTGCTAGTTCCCAACAGGGCTCCTACGAGCAGTACTTC.

The gene calls are TRBV4-2 and TRBJ2-7; D remains unclear. Trimming left V 4 bases short and J 2 bases short, with 21 bases between. Germline values: CDR1 LGHNA, CDR2 YNFKEQ. The CDR3 contains 17 residues. The chain's CDR3 is CASSPANVLADPYEQYF. CDR3 bases: TGTGCCAGCAGCCCCGCAAACGTCCTCGCGGATCCCTACGAGCAGTACTTC.

The chain joins TRBV12-3 or TRBV12-4 to TRBJ2-2; D uncertain. V lost 3 bases, J lost 5 bases, and 7 bases lay in between. This CDR3 spans 13 amino acids. CDR3 sequence reads: CASSFLVTGELFF. For the CDR3, the DNA is TGTGCCAGCAGTTTTCTCGTGACCGGGGAGCTGTTTTTT.

V and J are TRBV5-1 and TRBJ2-1; TRBD2 aligns across 11 bases. Germline V CDR1 and CDR2: SGHRS, YFSETQ. The CDR3 has 16 amino acids. V shed 5 bases, J shed 1 base, and the junction held 5 bases outside the gene matches. CDR3 in amino acids: CASRYIAGGSYNEQFF. CDR3 in DNA: TGCGCCAGCAGATATATAGCGGGGGGGTCCTACAATGAGCAGTTCTTC.

This clone was seen a single time. For the CDR3, the DNA is TGTGCCAGCTCACCAGGACAGCGGACTATAAATCAGCCCCAGCATTTT. Translating it yields CASSPGQRTINQPQHF. The rearrangement links TRBV18 to TRBJ1-5, with D perhaps matching TRBD1 (6 bases). The germline V and J ends were trimmed by 2 bases and 4 bases, with 15 bases remaining between them. The CDR3 extends over 16 amino acids. The germline V gene encodes CDR1 KGHSH and CDR2 LQKENI.

The chain has TRBV19 and TRBJ1-3, with D possibly TRBD1 on 5 matching bases. The V end was cut by 3 bases, the J end by 0 bases, with 15 bases between. The CDR3 contains 17 residues. Germline loops: CDR1 LNHDA, CDR2 SQIVND (reference sequence). The DNA for the CDR3 is TGTGCCAGTAGTATCACAACAGGACGGGGCTCTGGAAACACCATATATTTT. This sequence encodes CASSITTGRGSGNTIYF.